These T cell receptor beta chains were read from a single sample in a study of T-cell memory formation after mild COVID-19. Via MiXCR, TCRdb re-called the 5' RACE reads, giving one row per CDR3 protein. The table has a few hundred thousand distinct CDR3 sequences, 20% to 25% seen once. Sequencing input: PBMCs or a T cell subset sorted from them (not recorded which). The receptor source for this set is an adult woman who had mild COVID-19 (a few samples of this study predate the infection). Cell type and time point are not known. The CDR3 runs from the conserved cysteine through the conserved F or W. The D gene is left open where the match is weak. The size field is filled for only some rows; it gives once, few, many or a size class.

J gene	V gene	clone size	D gene	CDR3 DNA	CDR3 protein
TRBJ1-2	TRBV9	-	-	TGTGCCAGCAGCGTAGGGGGCGGAATAGCTGGCTACACCTTC	CASSVGGGIAGYTF
TRBJ2-2	TRBV18	few	TRBD2	TGTGCCAGCTCATCGTTAGCGGGAGAAACCGGGGAGCTGTTTTTT	CASSSLAGETGELFF
TRBJ2-5	TRBV27	-	-	TGTGCCAGCAGTACGACAGTGAAAGGGGCCCAGTACTTC	CASSTTVKGAQYF
TRBJ1-1	TRBV7-9	few	TRBD1	TGTGCCAGTAGCAGACAGGGGCCGAACACTGAAGCTTTCTTT	CASSRQGPNTEAFF
TRBJ1-2	TRBV6-6	few	-	TGTGCCAGCAGTTACTCGCAACTATCGCACGACTATGGCTACACCTTC	CASSYSQLSHDYGYTF
TRBJ2-7	TRBV7-9	-	-	TGTGCCAGCACCACGGACAGAGAGGGGGAGCAGTACTTC	CASTTDREGEQYF
TRBJ2-7	TRBV20-1	-	TRBD2	TGCAGTGCTCTCGGGACTAGCGGCATGTACGAGCAGTACTTC	CSALGTSGMYEQYF
TRBJ2-3	TRBV12-3/TRBV12-4	many	TRBD2	TGTGCCAGCAGTTGGACTAGCGGGGGTACAGATACGCAGTATTTT	CASSWTSGGTDTQYF
TRBJ2-3	TRBV5-1	-	TRBD2	TGCGCCAGCAGCTCGGTGACTAGCGGGATGGTAGATACGCAGTATTTT	CASSSVTSGMVDTQYF
TRBJ2-7	TRBV7-2	-	-	TGTGCCAGCAGCCGGCCACCGAGGGAGCAGTACTTC	CASSRPPREQYF
TRBJ1-1	TRBV29-1	-	TRBD1	TGCAGCACCCGGACAGGGACGGCGAACACTGAAGCTTTCTTT	CSTRTGTANTEAFF
TRBJ2-3	TRBV7-3	-	TRBD2	TGTGCCAGCAGCGATCCGGGACTAGCGGGGGTCGGCGGTACGCAGTATTTT	CASSDPGLAGVGGTQYF
TRBJ2-7	TRBV4-1	few	TRBD1	TGCGCCAGCAGCCAAGAGGACAGGGGACACTACGAGCAGTACTTC	CASSQEDRGHYEQYF
TRBJ1-1	TRBV6-5	few	-	TGTGCCAGCAGGAGCGGAGGGAACACTGAAGCTTTCTTT	CASRSGGNTEAFF
TRBJ2-7	TRBV7-9	-	TRBD1	TGTGCCAGCAGCTCCGAGACAGGGGACTACGAGCAGTACTTC	CASSSETGDYEQYF